This T cell receptor (beta chain) was retrieved from a study of T cells in localized non-small cell lung cancer (dated by TCRdb to 2020 to 2021). General notes on the study: The study examined T cell repertoires in approximately 240 patients with early-stage NSCLC and compared tumors with uninvolved tumor-adjacent lungs. NSCLC patients had a mean age of approximately 72 years, and around 130 were male and about 110 female. All 240 or so NSCLC patients in the cohort were treatment-naive and had localized lung tumors that were resected.

At diagnosis, tumor, uninvolved tumor-adjacent lung and peripheral blood were collected and then preserved as a mix of FFPE and fresh-frozen material. For TCR repertoire profiling, blood samples were analyzed as peripheral blood mononuclear cells. Measured from the cysteine to the phenylalanine, the CDR3 is 15 residues long. Only the CDR3 region is kept as DNA, spanning 45 bases read in frame from base 1. At the junction V is shortened by 1 base and J by 0 bases, with 10 bases in between. On this clone: Its antigen target is currently unknown. Nothing much larger sits one base from this clone, and base qualities are not available.

Beyond this particular receptor, the publication reports: The highest T cell clonality was observed in uninvolved tumor-adjacent lung, where clonality exceeded that of tumor, suggesting that antigenic responses were more focused in uninvolved tumor-adjacent lung. Of the top 100 tumor clones, a median of approximately 60 were detected in paired uninvolved adjacent lung; some 28 were also among that lung's top 100. Because multi-region tumor sequencing was not done, intratumor heterogeneity could not be ruled out. Higher blood T cell density associated with longer overall survival, while higher adjacent-lung clonality associated with shorter survival. Since the design was exploratory, TCR variables were selected using unadjusted p-values with no false-discovery rate correction.

The immunoSEQ Assay was used to sequence TCR beta CDR3 regions from DNA. As for the original processing: T cell density was computed as TCR beta template counts normalized to usable DNA estimated by amplifying housekeeping genes. Richness was estimated using the preseqR package, with extrapolation to 400,000 templates for PBMC samples and to 120,000 templates for tissue samples. Clonality was defined as one minus Pielou's evenness. To identify tissue-enriched TCRs, differential abundance testing was run on productive amino-acid clonotypes with a minimum total count of 5 and an alpha of 0.1. The Jaccard Index and the Morisita Overlap Index were used to measure how much the repertoires overlapped between compartments. GLIPH clustered TCR beta CDR3s with public tetramer-defined viral CDR3s; viral motifs required at least three viral sequences plus V-gene enrichment. TCRdb stores this immuneACCESS table with in-frame sequences only. Part of the clones is absent; in the studies checked, under half of the shortfall reflects unresolved V genes, and no reason is known for the rest. V and J calls and clone size are those listed in that table; D and trimming were worked out from the DNA. This sample lists around 41,000 clones; 86% were detected once. The ten largest clones take up roughly 7% of the sample.

The TCR was taken from a woman aged 18 to 55 with stage III lung adenocarcinoma. This sample comprised peripheral blood, obtained before any cancer treatment. The chain links TRBV23-1 with TRBJ2-7; TRBD1 is perhaps the D gene, given 5 matching bases. TRBV23-1 is identified as an open reading frame with a role that is uncertain. The CDR3: CASSQWGPSSYEQYF. The nucleotides are TGCGCCAGCAGTCAATGGGGCCCGAGCTCCTACGAGCAGTACTTC.